This T cell receptor beta chain was recorded in a study of T-cell memory formation after mild COVID-19. TCRdb reprocessed the 5' RACE reads with MiXCR, giving one entry per CDR3 protein. The sample has over 130,000 distinct CDR3 sequences; more than 13% are singletons. The germline V gene has CDR1 LGHNA and CDR2 YSLEER. CDR3 size: 16 residues. Deletions cut 0 bases from V and 4 bases from J, with 14 bases between. Turning to this clonotype: Possible read error: a much larger clone is one base away.

Sequencing was carried out using PBMCs or a T cell subset sorted from them (not recorded which). This chain connects TRBV4-3 to TRBJ2-3; no clear D gene. This TCR was sampled from an adult woman who had mild COVID-19 (a few samples of this study predate the infection). Cell type and time point are not known. The CDR3 DNA sequence: TGCGCCAGCAGCCAAGATATAGGAGCTTTACCAGATACGCAGTATTTT. Protein: CASSQDIGALPDTQYF.